The 21 T cell receptor beta chains below come from one sample, sequenced in a study of blood T cell repertoires in COVID-19. Assay: immunoSEQ multiplex PCR; the TCRdb copy retains only in-frame clones and omits some. The profile covers around 190,000 clones, with around nine tenths appearing a single time and approximately 1% taken by the ten largest. Sequenced material: peripheral blood. All receptors derive from a man aged 25 to 40 with acute or convalescent COVID-19.

The CDR3 spells CASSSPAGGRGTGELFF. CDR3 nucleotide sequence: TGTGCCAGCAGCTCCCCAGCGGGAGGTCGGGGCACCGGGGAGCTGTTTTTT. The gene calls are TRBV7-8 and TRBJ2-2; 9 bases match TRBD2. The CDR3 consists of 17 residues. CDR1 is SGHVS, CDR2 FQNEAQ, per germline. V lost 4 bases, J lost 4 bases, and 10 bases stayed unmatched.

The chain uses TRBV7-8 and TRBJ2-5, with 13 bases matching TRBD2. V shed 8 bases, J shed 1 base, and the junction held 10 bases outside the gene matches. Germline CDR1 SGHVS, CDR2 FQNEAQ. The CDR3 runs to 17 residues. The CDR3 sequence is CASRTGGLAGSQETQYF. The DNA of the CDR3 is TGTGCCAGCCGAACGGGGGGACTAGCGGGGAGCCAAGAGACCCAGTACTTC.

The rearrangement joins TRBV11-2 to TRBJ1-2; tentative D call: TRBD1 (5 bases). The germline V gene has CDR1 SGHAT and CDR2 FQNNGV. The V gene lost 4 bases and the J gene lost 5 bases, with 11 bases spanning the gap. CDR3 size: 13 residues. The CDR3, as DNA: TGTGCCAGCAGCTCGGACATTTCTTATGGCTACACCTTC. It is translated as CASSSDISYGYTF.

This chain links TRBV10-3 with TRBJ2-1, with 8 bases fitting TRBD2. The germline V gene has CDR1 ENHRY and CDR2 SYGVKD. Trimming at V came to 4 bases and at J to 5 bases, leaving 4 bases not matched to a gene. The CDR3 consists of 14 residues. The CDR3 region is CAISAGTRDNEQFF. CDR3 coding DNA: TGTGCCATCAGTGCCGGGACTAGAGACAATGAGCAGTTCTTC.

The chain has TRBV5-4 and TRBJ2-1, with 7 bases identical to TRBD1. Looked up from germline, CDR1 is SGHNT and CDR2 is YYREEE (reference sequence). Trimming at V came to 5 bases and at J to 7 bases, leaving 12 bases not matched to a gene. This CDR3 spans 15 amino acids. The DNA for the CDR3 is TGTGCCAGCAGTCCGAAGACAGGGTTGGTAAATGAGCAGTTCTTC. It encodes CASSPKTGLVNEQFF.

This clone was seen only a few times. V usage is TRBV27 and J usage is TRBJ1-2; TRBD1 matches 7 bases. J lost 4 bases, V lost 5 bases, and 13 bases had no gene match. Germline loops: CDR1 MNHEY, CDR2 SMNVEV (reference sequence). This CDR3 has 16 residues. The CDR3 reads CASSPIGTEPTYGYTF. In DNA form, the CDR3 reads TGTGCCAGCAGTCCTATTGGGACAGAGCCTACCTATGGCTACACCTTC.

V usage is TRBV7-3 and J usage is TRBJ1-1, with 7 bases matching TRBD1. J gave up 8 bases and V 2 bases, and 2 bases lay outside the gene matches. Germline CDR1 SGHTA, CDR2 FQGTGA. The CDR3 is 12 residues long. The CDR3 DNA reads as TGTGCCAGCAGCTTAGACAGGGTCGAAGCTTTCTTT. Translating it yields CASSLDRVEAFF.

The chain combines TRBV5-1 with TRBJ1-3, with D maybe TRBD1 (5 bases). Germline assignment: CDR1 SGHRS and CDR2 YFSETQ. The V and J ends lost 6 bases and 4 bases respectively, with 17 bases between them. The CDR3 is 15 amino acids. CDR3 coding DNA: TGCGCCAGCACACCTGACGGGGGGGTAGGAAACACCATATATTTT. Protein sequence: CASTPDGGVGNTIYF.

The chain carries TRBV6-5 and TRBJ2-3, with D hard to call. CDR1 and CDR2 from the germline V gene are MNHEY and SVGAGI. The CDR3 runs to 13 residues. V lost 6 bases, J lost 2 bases, and 9 bases lay in between. CDR3 coding DNA: TGTGCCAGCAGAGATAGTGACACAGATACGCAGTATTTT. Translation gives CASRDSDTDTQYF.

This chain joins TRBV6-5 and TRBJ2-5; 8 nucleotides match TRBD1. The trim removed 7 bases at V and 5 bases at J, leaving 6 bases unmatched. The CDR3 is made up of 13 amino acids. Looked up from germline, CDR1 is MNHEY and CDR2 is SVGAGI. The CDR3 region is CASKTGGKETQYF. Written as DNA, the CDR3 is TGTGCCAGCAAAACAGGGGGTAAGGAGACCCAGTACTTC.

The chain recombines TRBV12-3 or TRBV12-4 with TRBJ2-2; D is unresolved. Trimming took 5 bases from V and 7 from J, leaving 5 bases between them. The CDR3 contains 11 residues. CDR3 bases: TGTGCCAGCAGTGTCGGCGGGGAGCTGTTTTTT. Protein sequence: CASSVGGELFF.

This sequence joins TRBV12-3 or TRBV12-4 and TRBJ2-5; D perhaps matches TRBD2 (6 bases). V was shortened by 6 bases and J by 4 bases, with 9 bases between the two germline ends. There are 12 residues in the CDR3. CDR3 DNA sequence: TGTGCCAGCAGCCGTAGCGGAGAGACCCAGTACTTC. It codes for CASSRSGETQYF.

This sequence joins TRBV6-5 and TRBJ1-1, with D perhaps matching TRBD1 (5 bases). Germline CDR1 and CDR2: MNHEY and SVGAGI. V was trimmed by 4 bases and J by 6 bases, leaving 12 bases between them. The CDR3 loop spans 13 amino acids. CDR3 DNA sequence: TGTGCCAGCAGTTCTAACAGGAGCCCTGAAGCTTTCTTT. Its translation: CASSSNRSPEAFF.

The rearrangement joins TRBV5-5 to TRBJ2-7; 9 bases match TRBD2. Losses at the gene ends were 4 bases for V and 3 bases for J; bases not matched to a gene: 14. The germline V gene has CDR1 SGHKS and CDR2 YYEKEE (reference sequence). The CDR3 has 17 residues. The CDR3 spells CASSPGGAGGVFYEQYF. Here the CDR3 DNA reads TGTGCCAGCAGCCCCGGTGGGGCGGGGGGGGTGTTCTACGAGCAGTACTTC.

The chain couples TRBV19 to TRBJ1-3; a possible D gene is TRBD1 (6 bases). Deletions cut 3 bases from V and 0 bases from J, with 12 bases between. The length of the CDR3 is 16 residues. Germline loops: CDR1 LNHDA, CDR2 SQIVND (reference sequence). For the CDR3, the DNA is TGTGCCAGTAGTATTACTCGGACAGTCTCTGGAAACACCATATATTTT. This encodes CASSITRTVSGNTIYF.

This clone was seen once. The chain carries TRBV5-1 and TRBJ2-2; D uncertain. Looked up from germline, CDR1 is SGHRS and CDR2 is YFSETQ. The length of the CDR3 is 12 residues. V lost 0 bases and J lost 7, with 4 bases in between. The DNA of the CDR3 is TGCGCCAGCAGCTTGGACGGCGGGGAGCTGTTTTTT. Translating gives CASSLDGGELFF.

The rearrangement uses TRBV29-1 and TRBJ2-5, with D tentatively TRBD2 (6 bases). Germline V lookup: CDR1 SQVTM, CDR2 ANQGSEA. The germline V and J ends were trimmed by 1 base and 1 base, with 10 bases remaining between them. The CDR3 is made up of 14 amino acids. The CDR3 DNA reads as TGCAGCGTTGAAGGTCTAGCGATCCAAGAGACCCAGTACTTC. This gives the protein CSVEGLAIQETQYF.

The sample holds one count of this clone. The V gene is TRBV5-1, the J gene TRBJ2-3; 9 bases fit TRBD2. In germline, CDR1 is SGHRS, CDR2 YFSETQ. CDR3 size: 18 residues. J was trimmed by 4 bases and V by 0 bases; bases with no gene match: 12. CDR3 in amino acids: CASSLGAGGRISADTQYF. In nucleotides, the CDR3 is TGCGCCAGCAGCTTGGGTGCGGGGGGGCGAATAAGCGCAGATACGCAGTATTTT. The variable domain in full, completed from reference TRBV5-1 and TRBJ2-3, reads KAGVTQTPRYLIKTRGQQVTLSCSPISGHRSVSWYQQTPGQGLQFLFEYFSETQRNKGNFPGRFSGRQFSNSRSEMNVSTLELGDSALYLCASSLGAGGRISADTQYFGPGTRLTVL.

The chain employs TRBV28 and TRBJ1-4, with D perhaps TRBD1 (5 bases). The CDR3 runs 15 residues. V shed 5 bases and J shed 4 bases, with 14 bases lying between them. Per the germline V gene, CDR1 is MDHEN and CDR2 is SYDVKM. In DNA, the CDR3 is TGTGCCAGCAGTCCCCTTGGGGCGGTTAATGAAAAACTGTTTTTT. Protein product: CASSPLGAVNEKLFF.

This rearrangement joins TRBV19 to TRBJ1-2; TRBD1 matches 8 bases. There are 15 residues in the CDR3. CDR1 is LNHDA, CDR2 SQIVND, per germline (reference sequence). V was clipped by 5 bases and J by 4 bases; unmatched bases: 9. The CDR3 here is CASSPRDRKAYGYTF. The CDR3 bases are TGTGCCAGTAGTCCCAGGGACAGGAAAGCCTATGGCTACACCTTC.

The chain recombines TRBV30 with TRBJ1-1; the D gene is possibly TRBD1 (6 bases). Trimming shortened V by 1 base and J by 4 bases, and 10 bases separated the two germline ends. Germline V gene lookup returns CDR1 GTSNPN and CDR2 SVGIG (reference sequence). The CDR3 totals 13 residues. For the CDR3, the DNA is TGTGCCTGGAGTGGACAGGCGGCCACTGAAGCTTTCTTT. Amino acids: CAWSGQAATEAFF.